The 3 T cell receptor beta chains below all came from one sample that was sequenced in a study of memory CD4+ T cells and cytomegalovirus serostatus. Single viable CD3+CD4+CD8-CD45RO+ cells were sorted as the memory CD4+ T cells. Profiling relied on immunoSEQ multiplex PCR, and the TCRdb table lists in-frame clones only, not all of them. The sample yields about 92,000 clones, under 90% seen once. Sequences were obtained from memory CD4+ T cells from blood. Receptor source: an adult in good health and CMV-seropositive.

The chain recombines TRBV9 with TRBJ1-2; 8 bases line up with TRBD1. The CDR3 is 15 residues long. V lost 1 base to trimming and J lost 4 bases; unmatched junction nucleotides: 6. Germline CDR1 and CDR2: SGDLS and YYNGEE. The CDR3 nucleotides read TGTGCCAGCAGCGTACTGGGGACAGGAACCTATGGCTACACCTTC. It encodes CASSVLGTGTYGYTF.

This clone has more than one count but fewer than ten. This chain uses TRBV5-1 with TRBJ2-3, with D possibly being TRBD1 (6 bases). The length of the CDR3 is 14 residues. Germline V gene data show CDR1 as SGHRS and CDR2 as YFSETQ. V was pared by 5 bases and J by 4 bases, with 14 bases between. The DNA for the CDR3 is TGCGCCAGCAGTGCCGACAGGCAGGCAGATACGCAGTATTTT. Translating gives CASSADRQADTQYF. The complete variable domain, with remaining parts taken from reference TRBV5-1 and TRBJ2-3, reads KAGVTQTPRYLIKTRGQQVTLSCSPISGHRSVSWYQQTPGQGLQFLFEYFSETQRNKGNFPGRFSGRQFSNSRSEMNVSTLELGDSALYLCASSADRQADTQYFGPGTRLTVL.

The rearrangement joins TRBV7-6 to TRBJ1-6; possibly TRBD1 for D (5 bases). Trimming pared 2 bases from V and 4 bases from J, leaving 12 bases between. This CDR3 region has 16 residues. Germline CDR1 SGHVS, CDR2 FNYEAQ. The CDR3 DNA follows: TGTGCCAGCAGCTTAACCGGGGCCGCTTATAATTCACCCCTCCACTTT. Residues: CASSLTGAAYNSPLHF.